This is a list of T cell receptor beta chains from one sample in a study of cytomegalovirus exposure and HLA in healthy donors. Generated by immunoSEQ multiplex PCR, the TCRdb table keeps only in-frame clones and is missing some. The sample lists roughly 120,000 clones, about 77% seen once, with less than 5.5% in the top ten. Source material: PBMCs. Receptor source: a woman aged 25-40 years in good health and CMV-seropositive. CDR3s include the opening cysteine and the closing phenylalanine or tryptophan. D genes are given only for firm matches. Expanded clones get a size class; other rows say once, few or many, or leave the size out.

V gene	clone size	D gene	J gene	CDR3 protein	CDR3 DNA
TRBV29-1	.	.	TRBJ2-1	CSGCLSRSVNEQFF	TGCAGCGGATGCCTAAGTCGTTCCGTCAATGAGCAGTTCTTC
TRBV19	.	TRBD1	TRBJ2-7	CASSMDRPTYEQYF	TGTGCCAGTAGTATGGACAGGCCCACCTACGAGCAGTACTTC
TRBV7-2	.	.	TRBJ1-5	CASTSPQGNQPQHF	TGTGCCAGCACCTCTCCGCAGGGAAATCAGCCCCAGCATTTT
TRBV30	.	TRBD1	TRBJ1-4	CAWSRQDGQGWEKLFF	TGTGCCTGGAGCCGCCAGGATGGACAGGGTTGGGAAAAACTGTTTTTT
TRBV19	few	TRBD2	TRBJ2-1	CASSIDRLAGGNNEQFF	TGTGCCAGTAGTATAGATCGCCTAGCGGGCGGCAACAATGAGCAGTTCTTC
TRBV21-1	.	.	TRBJ2-3	CASSKAARATYGGRSSTDTQYF	TGTGCCAGCAGCAAAGCGGCCCGGGCCACCTACGGGGGAAGATCTAGCACAGATACGCAGTATTTT
TRBV4-1	.	TRBD1	TRBJ2-1	CASSQAPGTGTDEQFF	TGCGCCAGCAGCCAAGCCCCCGGGACAGGGACAGATGAGCAGTTCTTC
TRBV9	.	.	TRBJ1-5	CASTQTGDYNQPQHF	TGTGCCAGCACCCAAACGGGAGATTACAATCAGCCCCAGCATTTT
TRBV7-9	few	.	TRBJ1-1	CASSPSSQNTEAFF	TGTGCCAGCAGCCCTAGTAGCCAGAACACTGAAGCTTTCTTT
TRBV30	.	TRBD2	TRBJ2-1	CAWSGTSGEGVNYNEQFF	TGTGCCTGGAGTGGGACTAGCGGAGAGGGTGTTAATTACAATGAGCAGTTCTTC
TRBV6-5	few	TRBD1	TRBJ1-4	CASSYSSDRVVEKLFF	TGTGCCAGCAGTTACTCTTCCGACAGGGTGGTAGAAAAACTGTTTTTT
TRBV11-3	.	TRBD1	TRBJ2-1	CASSPRQGSYNEQFF	TGTGCCAGCAGCCCCCGACAGGGCTCCTACAATGAGCAGTTCTTC
TRBV11-3	.	.	TRBJ2-7	CASSLDPDLYYSYEQYF	TGTGCCAGCAGCTTAGACCCGGACTTATACTACTCCTACGAGCAGTACTTC
TRBV11-1	.	.	TRBJ2-3	CASSLQLAGTDTQYF	TGTGCCAGCAGCCTACAGTTGGCGGGGACAGATACGCAGTATTTT
TRBV6-1	.	TRBD1	TRBJ2-5	CASSGDRAQETQYF	TGTGCCAGCAGTGGAGACAGGGCCCAAGAGACCCAGTACTTC
TRBV15	.	.	TRBJ1-2	CATSRDLSYGYTF	TGTGCCACCAGCAGAGATCTTAGCTATGGCTACACCTTC
TRBV29-1	.	.	TRBJ2-3	CSVALIGGARGTDTQYF	TGCAGCGTGGCCCTAATTGGCGGGGCCAGGGGCACAGATACGCAGTATTTT
TRBV7-3	.	TRBD2	TRBJ2-2	CASSRLAGDTGELFF	TGTGCCAGCAGTCGACTAGCGGGAGACACCGGGGAGCTGTTTTTT
TRBV7-2	once	.	TRBJ1-2	CASSLEWLYGYTF	TGTGCCAGCAGCTTAGAATGGCTCTATGGCTACACCTTC
TRBV10-3	.	TRBD1	TRBJ1-3	CAISDNRDRGDGNTIYF	TGTGCCATCAGTGACAATCGCGACAGGGGAGATGGAAACACCATATATTTT
TRBV7-9	.	.	TRBJ1-1	CASSFPAGPSGGEAFF	TGTGCCAGCAGCTTTCCGGCCGGTCCCTCAGGAGGTGAAGCTTTCTTT
TRBV9	.	.	TRBJ2-1	CASSVTGHLYNEQFF	TGTGCCAGCAGCGTAACGGGACATCTTTACAATGAGCAGTTCTTC
TRBV9	.	TRBD1	TRBJ1-2	CASSVSGTETFLGYGYTF	TGTGCCAGCAGCGTTTCCGGGACAGAAACTTTTTTGGGCTATGGCTACACCTTC
TRBV27	.	.	TRBJ2-7	CASSLRGYSYEQYF	TGTGCCAGCAGTTTACGCGGGTACTCCTACGAGCAGTACTTC
TRBV5-1	.	TRBD2	TRBJ2-5	CASSTGTSGQETQYF	TGCGCCAGCAGCACCGGGACTAGCGGACAAGAGACCCAGTACTTC
TRBV5-6	once	.	TRBJ1-5	CASRLSDNDNQPQHF	TGTGCCAGCAGATTATCGGACAATGACAATCAGCCCCAGCATTTT
TRBV7-8	.	.	TRBJ2-7	CASSSSQLYEQYF	TGTGCCAGCAGCTCCTCACAGCTCTACGAGCAGTACTTC
TRBV6-5	.	TRBD1	TRBJ1-2	CASSRDRYYGYTF	TGTGCCAGCAGCCGGGACAGGTACTATGGCTACACCTTC
TRBV9	.	.	TRBJ2-3	CASRRASGIDTQYF	TGTGCCAGCAGAAGAGCTTCGGGGATTGATACGCAGTATTTT
TRBV19	.	.	TRBJ2-1	CASRAGWANEQFF	TGTGCCAGTAGGGCAGGGTGGGCCAATGAGCAGTTCTTC
TRBV5-1	.	.	TRBJ1-1	CASGGANTEAFF	TGCGCCAGCGGGGGGGCTAACACTGAAGCTTTCTTT
TRBV7-9	.	.	TRBJ2-5	CASSLGAEETQYF	TGTGCCAGCAGCTTAGGAGCGGAAGAGACCCAGTACTTC
TRBV6-6	.	TRBD1	TRBJ1-1	CASSLGGLTEAFF	TGTGCCAGCAGCCTAGGGGGCCTCACTGAAGCTTTCTTT
TRBV5-1	few	.	TRBJ1-1	CASSSTITGLRTEAFF	TGCGCCAGCAGCTCCACTATAACAGGGTTACGAACTGAAGCTTTCTTT
TRBV19	.	.	TRBJ1-1	CASSITMNTEAFF	TGTGCCAGTAGTATTACTATGAACACTGAAGCTTTCTTT
TRBV9	few	TRBD1	TRBJ2-2	CASSGTGGTGELFF	TGTGCCAGCAGCGGGACAGGGGGCACCGGGGAGCTGTTTTTT
TRBV15	.	TRBD1	TRBJ2-7	CATSRLPGQGAGYEQYF	TGTGCCACCAGCAGACTCCCGGGACAGGGGGCGGGATACGAGCAGTACTTC
TRBV10-3	.	.	TRBJ1-2	CAIKSAGINYGYTF	TGTGCCATCAAGTCGGCAGGGATAAACTATGGCTACACCTTC
TRBV4-1	.	.	TRBJ1-2	CASSQSPDRNPRTYGYTF	TGCGCCAGCAGCCAAAGTCCTGACAGGAATCCGCGGACCTATGGCTACACCTTC
TRBV4-2	.	TRBD2	TRBJ2-5	CASSQALQGAGVREQYF	TGTGCCAGCAGCCAAGCCCTACAGGGAGCGGGAGTTCGAGAGCAGTACTTC
TRBV11-3	.	.	TRBJ1-2	CASSLDRANYGYTF	TGTGCCAGCAGCTTAGACAGGGCTAACTATGGCTACACCTTC
TRBV6-5	.	TRBD2	TRBJ2-7	CASSALAGGLYEQYF	TGTGCCAGCAGTGCGCTAGCGGGAGGGCTTTACGAGCAGTACTTC
TRBV29-1	.	TRBD2	TRBJ2-7	CSVTGTSGIEQYF	TGCAGCGTTACCGGGACTAGCGGGATTGAGCAGTACTTC
TRBV25-1	.	.	TRBJ2-6	CASSAPGSGANVLTF	TGTGCCAGCAGTGCTCCAGGCTCTGGGGCCAACGTCCTGACTTTC
TRBV4-1	.	.	TRBJ2-7	CASSLPGAYEQYF	TGCGCCAGCAGCCTACCCGGAGCCTACGAGCAGTACTTC
TRBV10-3	.	TRBD1	TRBJ1-5	CAISDGQGGQPQHF	TGTGCCATCAGTGACGGACAGGGCGGTCAGCCCCAGCATTTT
TRBV5-1	.	TRBD1	TRBJ2-2	CASSPGTGLYSGELFF	TGCGCCAGCAGCCCTGGGACAGGGTTATATTCCGGGGAGCTGTTTTTT
TRBV10-3	few	.	TRBJ2-7	CAIDQGDLYEQYF	TGTGCCATTGACCAGGGTGACCTCTACGAGCAGTACTTC
TRBV18	.	TRBD1	TRBJ2-7	CASSPPGQGLYEQYF	TGTGCCAGCTCACCACCGGGACAGGGGCTCTACGAGCAGTACTTC
TRBV18	.	TRBD1	TRBJ1-6	CASSPSTWDRPNSPLHF	TGTGCCAGCTCCCCGTCGACCTGGGACAGGCCTAATTCACCCCTCCACTTT
TRBV2	.	.	TRBJ2-7	CASRWGGGPYYEQYF	TGTGCCAGCAGGTGGGGAGGGGGGCCCTACTACGAGCAGTACTTC
TRBV11-2	.	.	TRBJ2-3	CASSFPLGGTSTDTQYF	TGTGCCAGCAGCTTCCCCTTGGGGGGAACCAGCACAGATACGCAGTATTTT
TRBV6-5	few	.	TRBJ2-2	CASFPGTGELFF	TGTGCCAGCTTTCCAGGAACCGGGGAGCTGTTTTTT
TRBV5-4	.	.	TRBJ1-1	CASSLDRGSTEAFF	TGTGCCAGCAGCTTGGATCGGGGAAGCACTGAAGCTTTCTTT
TRBV18	few	TRBD1	TRBJ1-2	CASSPTGTGGTNGYTF	TGTGCCAGCTCACCGACCGGGACAGGGGGTACGAATGGCTACACCTTC
TRBV13	.	TRBD1	TRBJ1-4	CASSKDRGITNEKLFF	TGTGCCAGCAGTAAGGACAGGGGGATTACTAATGAAAAACTGTTTTTT
TRBV19	.	.	TRBJ1-1	CASRKRGNTEAFF	TGTGCCAGTAGAAAAAGGGGGAACACTGAAGCTTTCTTT